This T cell receptor beta chain came from a study of cytomegalovirus exposure and HLA in healthy donors. Across the whole study: Findings of an earlier analysis included 110 million or so unique TCR beta sequences from 200 million or so T cells.

This clone came up once. The antigen is not known. The germline CDR1 and CDR2 sequences are SGHRS and YFSETQ. CDR3 size: 15 residues. V lost 0 bases and J lost 1, with 10 bases in between. Broader study findings: Earlier analysis yielded a pattern in which most TCR beta V segments were productive about 87% or about 30% of the time. In presence/absence analyses, roughly uniform sequencing depth across donors was assumed. Reportedly, diagnosis of cytomegalovirus status by the classifier showed high specificity and sensitivity.

The PCR ran on 60 Vbeta and 13 Jbeta primers. Sequencing was performed with immunoSEQ multiplex PCR; in TCRdb, only in-frame clones are kept and a portion is missing. The top ten clones hold 2.5% to 3.5% of a sample with about 130,000 clones, about four fifths of them seen once. The chain uses TRBV5-1 and TRBJ2-5; perhaps TRBD1 as D (5 bases). Material: PBMCs. The TCR was taken from a man aged 25 to 45 in good health and CMV-seronegative. The CDR3 protein is CASSLDRSSQETQYF. The DNA for the CDR3 is TGCGCCAGCAGCTTGGACAGGAGTTCCCAAGAGACCCAGTACTTC.